What follows is one T cell receptor beta chain and its context. The data were taken from a study of blood T cell repertoires in COVID-19. Study in general: The analysed material was cDNA or gDNA that came from T cells, B-cell-depleted T cells, or PBMCs.

From germline, CDR1 is LNHDA and CDR2 SQIVND (reference sequence). CDR3 size: 15 residues. Trimming at V came to 3 bases and at J to 4 bases, leaving 8 bases not matched to a gene. Source study methods: Estimation of nucleated cell counts was performed using reference gene primer amplification. The data were produced by immunoSEQ multiplex PCR, yet TCRdb's version contains in-frame clones alone and is incomplete. The V and J calls and clone size are taken from that table; D and trimming were inferred from the DNA. The sample shows around 250,000 clones, more than 65% of them seen only once. The age range of participants was about 18 to 89 years, with residence in some 25 US areas. Two negative PCRs, clearance, or symptom resolution were required of recovered Cohort 3 donors.

Material for sequencing was PBMCs or T cells enriched from blood (not recorded which). The chain recombines TRBV19 with TRBJ1-1; 7 bases agree with TRBD1. The clonotype originates from a man over 45 who had recovered from COVID-19. The CDR3 region has the DNA TGTGCCAGTAGTATCTCCGACAGGGTTGGCACTGAAGCTTTCTTT. This sequence encodes CASSISDRVGTEAFF.